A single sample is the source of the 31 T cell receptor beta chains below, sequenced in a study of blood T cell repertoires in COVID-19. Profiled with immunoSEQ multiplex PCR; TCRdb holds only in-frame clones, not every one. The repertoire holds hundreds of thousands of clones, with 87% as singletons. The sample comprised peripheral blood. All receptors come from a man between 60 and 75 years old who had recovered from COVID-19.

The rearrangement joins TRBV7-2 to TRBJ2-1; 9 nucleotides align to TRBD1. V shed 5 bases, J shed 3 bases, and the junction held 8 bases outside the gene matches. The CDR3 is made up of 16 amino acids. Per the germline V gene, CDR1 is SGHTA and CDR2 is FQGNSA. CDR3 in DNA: TGTGCCAGCAGCCCCCACGGGACAGGGAACTACAATGAGCAGTTCTTC. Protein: CASSPHGTGNYNEQFF. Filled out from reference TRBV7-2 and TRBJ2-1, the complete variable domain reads GAGVSQSPSNKVTEKGKDVELRCDPISGHTALYWYRQSLGQGLEFLIYFQGNSAPDKSGLPSDRFSAERTGGSVSTLTIQRTQQEDSAVYLCASSPHGTGNYNEQFFGPGTRLTVL.

DNA for the CDR3: TGTGCCAGCAGGGAGGAGGGACAGGCATACAATGAGCAGTTCTTC. It translates to CASREEGQAYNEQFF. The chain links TRBV6-5 to TRBJ2-1; 8 bases fit TRBD1. CDR3 length: 15 amino acids. Germline V gene data show CDR1 as MNHEY and CDR2 as SVGAGI. Unmatched junction bases numbered 8, after V lost 6 bases and J lost 4 bases.

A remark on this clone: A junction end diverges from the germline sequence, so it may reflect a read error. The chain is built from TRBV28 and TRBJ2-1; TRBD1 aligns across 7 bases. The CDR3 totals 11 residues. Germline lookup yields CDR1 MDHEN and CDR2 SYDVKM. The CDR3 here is CASRTTGRTIF. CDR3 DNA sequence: TGTGCCAGCAGAACGACAGGGAGAACAATCTTC. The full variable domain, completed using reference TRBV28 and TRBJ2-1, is DVKVTQSSRYLVKRTGEKVFLECVQDMDHENMFWYRQDPGLGLRLIYFSYDVKMKEKGDIPEGYSVSREKKERFSLILESASTNQTSMYLCASRTTGRTIFGPGTRLTVL.

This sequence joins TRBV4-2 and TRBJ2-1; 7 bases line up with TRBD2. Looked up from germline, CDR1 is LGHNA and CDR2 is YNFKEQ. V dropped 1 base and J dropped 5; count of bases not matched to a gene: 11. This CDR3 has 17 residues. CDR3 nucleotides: TGTGCCAGCAGCCAAGGGGGCCTCACTAGCGCTCACAATGAGCAGTTCTTC. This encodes CASSQGGLTSAHNEQFF.

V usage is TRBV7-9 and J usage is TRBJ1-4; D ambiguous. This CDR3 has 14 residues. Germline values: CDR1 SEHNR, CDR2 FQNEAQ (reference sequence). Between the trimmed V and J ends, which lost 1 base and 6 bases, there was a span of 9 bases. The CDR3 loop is CASSLGVAYEKLFF. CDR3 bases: TGTGCCAGCAGCTTAGGTGTAGCGTATGAAAAACTGTTTTTT.

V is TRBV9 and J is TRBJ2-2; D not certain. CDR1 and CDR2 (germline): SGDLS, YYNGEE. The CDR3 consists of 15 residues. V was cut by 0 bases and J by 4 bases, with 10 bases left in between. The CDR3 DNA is TGTGCCAGCAGCGTAGAGCACAGCAGCACCGGGGAGCTGTTTTTT. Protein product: CASSVEHSSTGELFF.

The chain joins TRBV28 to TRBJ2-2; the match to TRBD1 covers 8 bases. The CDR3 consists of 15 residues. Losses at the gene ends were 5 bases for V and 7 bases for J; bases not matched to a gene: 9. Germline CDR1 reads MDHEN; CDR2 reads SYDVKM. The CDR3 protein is CASSPRPTGVGELFF. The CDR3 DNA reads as TGTGCCAGCAGTCCCCGTCCGACAGGGGTCGGGGAGCTGTTTTTT.

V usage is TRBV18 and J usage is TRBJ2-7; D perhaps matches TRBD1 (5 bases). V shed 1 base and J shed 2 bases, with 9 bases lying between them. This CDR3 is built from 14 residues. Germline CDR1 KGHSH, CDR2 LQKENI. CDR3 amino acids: CASSPRQGTYEQYF. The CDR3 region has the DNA TGTGCCAGCTCACCACGCCAGGGAACCTACGAGCAGTACTTC. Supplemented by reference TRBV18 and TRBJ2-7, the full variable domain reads NAGVMQNPRHLVRRRGQEARLRCSPMKGHSHVYWYRQLPEEGLKFMVYLQKENIIDESGMPKERFSAEFPKEGPSILRIQQVVRGDSAAYFCASSPRQGTYEQYFGPGTRLTVT.

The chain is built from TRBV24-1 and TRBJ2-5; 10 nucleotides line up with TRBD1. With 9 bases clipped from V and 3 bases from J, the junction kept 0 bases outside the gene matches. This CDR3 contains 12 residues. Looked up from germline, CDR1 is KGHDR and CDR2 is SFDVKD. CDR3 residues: CATGQGEETQYF. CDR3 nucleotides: TGTGCCACCGGACAGGGGGAAGAGACCCAGTACTTC.

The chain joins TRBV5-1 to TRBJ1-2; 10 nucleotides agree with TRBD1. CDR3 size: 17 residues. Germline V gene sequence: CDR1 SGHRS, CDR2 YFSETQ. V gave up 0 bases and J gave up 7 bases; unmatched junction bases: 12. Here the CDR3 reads CASSLVYRDRGQSGYTF. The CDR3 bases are TGCGCCAGCAGCTTGGTTTACCGGGACAGGGGCCAATCTGGCTACACCTTC.

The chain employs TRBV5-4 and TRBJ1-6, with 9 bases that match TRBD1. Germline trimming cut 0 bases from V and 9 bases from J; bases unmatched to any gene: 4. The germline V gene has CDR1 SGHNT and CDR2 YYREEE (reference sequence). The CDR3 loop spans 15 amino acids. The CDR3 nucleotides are TGTGCCAGCAGCTTGGCACAGGGGGCAAGTTCACCCCTCCACTTT. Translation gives CASSLAQGASSPLHF.

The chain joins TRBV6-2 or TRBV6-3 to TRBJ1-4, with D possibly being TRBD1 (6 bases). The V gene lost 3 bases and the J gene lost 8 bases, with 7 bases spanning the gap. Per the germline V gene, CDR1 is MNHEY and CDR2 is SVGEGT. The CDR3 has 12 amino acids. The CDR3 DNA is TGTGCCAGCAGTTATCAGGGGGAAAAACTGTTTTTT. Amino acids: CASSYQGEKLFF.

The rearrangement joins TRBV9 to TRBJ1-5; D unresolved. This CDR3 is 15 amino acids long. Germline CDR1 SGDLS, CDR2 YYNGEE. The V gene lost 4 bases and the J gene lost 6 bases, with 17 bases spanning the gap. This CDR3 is CASSPRGDVFQPQHF. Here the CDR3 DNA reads TGTGCCAGCAGCCCTCGGGGAGATGTGTTTCAGCCCCAGCATTTT.

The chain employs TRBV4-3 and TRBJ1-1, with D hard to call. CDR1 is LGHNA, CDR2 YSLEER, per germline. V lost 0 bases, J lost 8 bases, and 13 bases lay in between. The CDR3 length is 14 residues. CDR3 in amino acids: CASSQDPSGGEAFF. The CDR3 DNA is TGCGCCAGCAGCCAAGATCCGTCAGGAGGGGAAGCTTTCTTT.

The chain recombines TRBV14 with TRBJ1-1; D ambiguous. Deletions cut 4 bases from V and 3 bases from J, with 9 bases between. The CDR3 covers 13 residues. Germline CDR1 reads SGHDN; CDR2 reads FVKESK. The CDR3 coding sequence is TGTGCCAGCAGCCCGACATGGTACACTGAAGCTTTCTTT. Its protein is CASSPTWYTEAFF.

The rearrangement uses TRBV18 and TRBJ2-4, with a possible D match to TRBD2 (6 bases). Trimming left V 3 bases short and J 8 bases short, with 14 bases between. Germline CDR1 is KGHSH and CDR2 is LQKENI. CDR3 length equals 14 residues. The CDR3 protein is CASSPRYGEDIQYF. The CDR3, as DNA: TGTGCCAGCTCACCCCGTTACGGGGAGGACATTCAGTACTTC.

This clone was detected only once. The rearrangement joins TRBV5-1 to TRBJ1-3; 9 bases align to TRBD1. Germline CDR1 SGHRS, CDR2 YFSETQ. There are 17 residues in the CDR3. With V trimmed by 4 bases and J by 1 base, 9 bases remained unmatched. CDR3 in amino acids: CASSLVPGQGSGNTIYF. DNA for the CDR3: TGCGCCAGCAGCCTGGTCCCGGGACAGGGATCTGGAAACACCATATATTTT. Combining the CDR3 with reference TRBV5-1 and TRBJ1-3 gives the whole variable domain KAGVTQTPRYLIKTRGQQVTLSCSPISGHRSVSWYQQTPGQGLQFLFEYFSETQRNKGNFPGRFSGRQFSNSRSEMNVSTLELGDSALYLCASSLVPGQGSGNTIYFGEGSWLTVV.

The CDR3, as DNA: TGTGCCAGCAGCCAAGAAGCGTTGAACACTGAAGCTTTCTTT. Protein product: CASSQEALNTEAFF. The chain couples TRBV4-2 to TRBJ1-1; D unresolved. The CDR3 spans 14 residues. The V gene's germline CDR1 is LGHNA and CDR2 YNFKEQ. Trimming took off 0 bases at V and 0 bases at J, with 5 bases between the two ends.

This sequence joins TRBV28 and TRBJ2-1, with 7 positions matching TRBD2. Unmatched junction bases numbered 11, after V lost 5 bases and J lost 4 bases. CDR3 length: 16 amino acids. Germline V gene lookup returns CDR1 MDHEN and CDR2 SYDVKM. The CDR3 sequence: CASSPETSLVYNEQFF. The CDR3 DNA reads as TGTGCCAGCAGTCCCGAGACTAGCTTGGTATACAATGAGCAGTTCTTC. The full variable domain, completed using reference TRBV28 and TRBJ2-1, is DVKVTQSSRYLVKRTGEKVFLECVQDMDHENMFWYRQDPGLGLRLIYFSYDVKMKEKGDIPEGYSVSREKKERFSLILESASTNQTSMYLCASSPETSLVYNEQFFGPGTRLTVL.

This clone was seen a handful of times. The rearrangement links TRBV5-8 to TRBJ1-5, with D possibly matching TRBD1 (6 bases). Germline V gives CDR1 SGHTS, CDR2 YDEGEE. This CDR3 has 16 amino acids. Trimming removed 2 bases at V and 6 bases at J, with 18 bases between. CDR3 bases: TGTGCCAGCAGCTTTCAGGCGGCGACAGGTGGTCAGCCCCAGCATTTT. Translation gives CASSFQAATGGQPQHF. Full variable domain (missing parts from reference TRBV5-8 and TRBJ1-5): EAGVTQSPTHLIKTRGQQATLRCSPISGHTSVYWYQQALGLGLQFLLWYDEGEERNRGNFPPRFSGRQFPNYSSELNVNALELEDSALYLCASSFQAATGGQPQHFGDGTRLSIL.

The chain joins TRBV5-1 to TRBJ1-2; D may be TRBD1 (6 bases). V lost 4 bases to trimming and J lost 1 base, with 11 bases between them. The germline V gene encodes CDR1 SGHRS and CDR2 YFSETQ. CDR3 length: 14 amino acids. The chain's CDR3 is CASSTRQDNYGYTF. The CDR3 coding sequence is TGCGCCAGCAGCACTCGACAGGATAACTATGGCTACACCTTC.

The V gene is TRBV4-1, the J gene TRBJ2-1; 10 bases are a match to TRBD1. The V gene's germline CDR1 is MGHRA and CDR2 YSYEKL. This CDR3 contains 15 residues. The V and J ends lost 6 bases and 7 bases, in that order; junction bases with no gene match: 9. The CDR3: CASRQTGGFENEQFF. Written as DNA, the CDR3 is TGCGCCAGCAGACAGACAGGGGGCTTTGAGAATGAGCAGTTCTTC.

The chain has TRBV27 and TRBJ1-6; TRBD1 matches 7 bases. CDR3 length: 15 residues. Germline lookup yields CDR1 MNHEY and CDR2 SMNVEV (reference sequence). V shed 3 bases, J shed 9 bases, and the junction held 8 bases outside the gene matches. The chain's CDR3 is CASSLEGAFGSPLHF. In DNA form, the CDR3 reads TGTGCCAGCAGTTTGGAGGGGGCTTTCGGTTCACCCCTCCACTTT.

Here the CDR3 DNA reads TGTGCCGGGCCCTTTGTCTCCAACTCCTACGAGCAGTACTTC. This encodes CAGPFVSNSYEQYF. The chain links TRBV5-4 to TRBJ2-7; D is undetermined. V was cut by 10 bases and J by 0 bases, with 17 bases left in between. The CDR3 is 14 residues long. From germline, CDR1 is SGHNT and CDR2 YYREEE (reference sequence).

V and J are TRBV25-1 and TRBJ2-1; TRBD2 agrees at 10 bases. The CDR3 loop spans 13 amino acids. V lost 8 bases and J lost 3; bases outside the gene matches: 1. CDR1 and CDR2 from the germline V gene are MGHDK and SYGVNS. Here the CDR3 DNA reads TGTGCCAGCCGGACTAGCGGCTACAATGAGCAGTTCTTC. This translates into CASRTSGYNEQFF.

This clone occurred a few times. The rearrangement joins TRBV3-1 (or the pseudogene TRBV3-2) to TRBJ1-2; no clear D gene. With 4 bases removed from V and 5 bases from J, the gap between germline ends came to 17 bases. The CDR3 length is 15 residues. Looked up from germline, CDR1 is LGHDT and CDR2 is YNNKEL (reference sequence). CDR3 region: CASSLSEGVRYGYTF. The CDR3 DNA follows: TGTGCCAGCAGCCTGTCCGAGGGAGTAAGGTATGGCTACACCTTC.

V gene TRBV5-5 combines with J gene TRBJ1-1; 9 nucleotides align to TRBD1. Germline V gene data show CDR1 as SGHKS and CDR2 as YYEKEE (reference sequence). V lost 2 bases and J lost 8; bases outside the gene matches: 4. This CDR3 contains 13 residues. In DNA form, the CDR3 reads TGTGCCAGCAGCTTTAGGGACAGGGTCGAAGCTTTCTTT. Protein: CASSFRDRVEAFF.

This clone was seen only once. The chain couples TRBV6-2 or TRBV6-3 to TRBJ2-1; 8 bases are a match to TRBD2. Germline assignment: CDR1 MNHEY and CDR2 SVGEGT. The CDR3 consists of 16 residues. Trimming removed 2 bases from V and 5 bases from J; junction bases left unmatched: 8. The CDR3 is CASSYAGLAKNNEQFF. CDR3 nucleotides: TGTGCCAGCAGTTACGCAGGACTAGCAAAGAACAATGAGCAGTTCTTC.

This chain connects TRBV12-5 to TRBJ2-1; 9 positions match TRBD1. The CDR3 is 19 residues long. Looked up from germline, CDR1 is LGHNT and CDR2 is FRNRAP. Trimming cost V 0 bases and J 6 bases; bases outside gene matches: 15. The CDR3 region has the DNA TGTGCTAGTGGTTTGGTCCTACTTTCACAGGGGGCGGGTGGCAATGAGCAGTTCTTC. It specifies CASGLVLLSQGAGGNEQFF.

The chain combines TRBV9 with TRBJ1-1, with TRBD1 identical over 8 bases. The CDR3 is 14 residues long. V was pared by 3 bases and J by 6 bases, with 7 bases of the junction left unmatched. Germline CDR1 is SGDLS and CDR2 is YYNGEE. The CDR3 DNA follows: TGTGCCAGCAGCGCCCTCCGGACAGGGTCTGAAGCTTTCTTT. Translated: CASSALRTGSEAFF.

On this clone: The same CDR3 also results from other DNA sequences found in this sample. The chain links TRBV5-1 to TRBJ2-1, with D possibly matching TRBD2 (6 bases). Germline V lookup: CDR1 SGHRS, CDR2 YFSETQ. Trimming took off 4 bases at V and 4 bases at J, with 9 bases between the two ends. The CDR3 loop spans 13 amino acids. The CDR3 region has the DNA TGCGCCAGCAGCGACGGGGGTTACAATGAGCAGTTCTTC. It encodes CASSDGGYNEQFF.